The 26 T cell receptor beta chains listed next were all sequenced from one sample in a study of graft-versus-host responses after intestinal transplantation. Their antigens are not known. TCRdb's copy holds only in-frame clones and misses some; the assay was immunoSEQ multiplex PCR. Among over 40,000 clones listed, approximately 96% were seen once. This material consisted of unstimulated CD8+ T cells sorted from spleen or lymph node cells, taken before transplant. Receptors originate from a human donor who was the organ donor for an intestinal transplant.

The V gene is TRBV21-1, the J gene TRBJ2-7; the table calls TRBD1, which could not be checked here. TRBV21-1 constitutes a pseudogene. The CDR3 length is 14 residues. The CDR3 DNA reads TGTGCCAGCAGCAGTTTACAGGGGGAGAACGAGCAGTACTTC. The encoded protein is CASSSLQGENEQYF.

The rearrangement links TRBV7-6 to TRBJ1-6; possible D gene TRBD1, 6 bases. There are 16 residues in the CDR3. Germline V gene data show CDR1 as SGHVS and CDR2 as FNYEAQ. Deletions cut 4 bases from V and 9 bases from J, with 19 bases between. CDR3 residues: CASSSDTGSETSPLHF. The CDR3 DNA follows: TGTGCCAGCAGCTCCGACACAGGGTCAGAGACTTCACCCCTCCACTTT.

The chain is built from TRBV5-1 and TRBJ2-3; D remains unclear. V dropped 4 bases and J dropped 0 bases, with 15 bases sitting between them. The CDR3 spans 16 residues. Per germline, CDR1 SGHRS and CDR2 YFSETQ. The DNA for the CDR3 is TGCGCCAGCAGCCCCAATTTAGGGCGAAGCACAGATACGCAGTATTTT. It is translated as CASSPNLGRSTDTQYF.

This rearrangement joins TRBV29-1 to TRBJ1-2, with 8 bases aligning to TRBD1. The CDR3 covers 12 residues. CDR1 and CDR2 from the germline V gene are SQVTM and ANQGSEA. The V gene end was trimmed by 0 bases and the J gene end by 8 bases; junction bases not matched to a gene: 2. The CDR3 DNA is TGCAGCGTTGAAGACAGGGGGCAGGGCTACACCTTC. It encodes CSVEDRGQGYTF.

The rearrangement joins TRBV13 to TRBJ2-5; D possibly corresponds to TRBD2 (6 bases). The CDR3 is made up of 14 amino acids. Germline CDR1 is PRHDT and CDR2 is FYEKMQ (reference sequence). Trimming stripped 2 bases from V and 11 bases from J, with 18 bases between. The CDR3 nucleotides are TGTGCCAGCAGCTTATATTCTAGTTGGGAGGAGCAGTACTTC. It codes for CASSLYSSWEEQYF.

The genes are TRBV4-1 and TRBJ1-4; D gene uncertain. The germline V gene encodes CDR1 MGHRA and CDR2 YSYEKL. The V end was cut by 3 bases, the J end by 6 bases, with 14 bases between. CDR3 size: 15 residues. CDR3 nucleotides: TGCGCCAGCAGCCACACCGGGCCAGAATATGAAAAACTGTTTTTT. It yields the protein CASSHTGPEYEKLFF.

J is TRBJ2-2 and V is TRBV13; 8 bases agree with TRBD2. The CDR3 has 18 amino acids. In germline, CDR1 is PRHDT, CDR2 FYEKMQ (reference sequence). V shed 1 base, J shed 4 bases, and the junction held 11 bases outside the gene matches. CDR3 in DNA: TGTGCCAGCAGCTTAGACACAGCGGGGGCCCCGGGCACCGGGGAGCTGTTTTTT. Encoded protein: CASSLDTAGAPGTGELFF.

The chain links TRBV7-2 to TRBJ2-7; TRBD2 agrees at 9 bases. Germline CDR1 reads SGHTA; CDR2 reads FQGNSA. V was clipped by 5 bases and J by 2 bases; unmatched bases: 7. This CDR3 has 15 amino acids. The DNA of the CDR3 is TGTGCCAGCAGCCTCAGCGGGGGGCCGCCCTACGAGCAGTACTTC. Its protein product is CASSLSGGPPYEQYF.

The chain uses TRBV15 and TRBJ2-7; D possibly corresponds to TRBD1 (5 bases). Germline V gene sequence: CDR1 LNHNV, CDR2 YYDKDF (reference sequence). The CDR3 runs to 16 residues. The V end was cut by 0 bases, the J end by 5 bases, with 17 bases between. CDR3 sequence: CATSRDGIKGYNEQYF. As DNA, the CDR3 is TGTGCCACCAGCAGAGATGGTATCAAGGGGTACAACGAGCAGTACTTC.

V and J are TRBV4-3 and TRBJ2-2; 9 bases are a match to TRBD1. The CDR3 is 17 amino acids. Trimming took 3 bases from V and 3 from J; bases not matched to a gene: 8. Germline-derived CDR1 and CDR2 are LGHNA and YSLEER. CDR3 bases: TGCGCCAGCAGCCACCCCGGGACAGGGTTAGACACCGGGGAGCTGTTTTTT. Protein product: CASSHPGTGLDTGELFF.

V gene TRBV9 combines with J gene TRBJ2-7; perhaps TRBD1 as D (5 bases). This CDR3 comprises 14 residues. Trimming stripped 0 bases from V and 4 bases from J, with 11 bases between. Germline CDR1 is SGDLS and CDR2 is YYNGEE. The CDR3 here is CASSVDQGPYEQYF. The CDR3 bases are TGTGCCAGCAGCGTAGACCAGGGCCCTTACGAGCAGTACTTC.

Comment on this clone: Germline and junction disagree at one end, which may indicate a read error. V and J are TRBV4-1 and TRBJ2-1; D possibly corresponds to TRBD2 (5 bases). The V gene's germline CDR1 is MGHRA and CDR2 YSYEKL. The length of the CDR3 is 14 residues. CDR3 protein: CASSQDPSNNEQFF. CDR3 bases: TGTGCCAGCAGCCAAGATCCTAGCAACAATGAGCAGTTCTTC.

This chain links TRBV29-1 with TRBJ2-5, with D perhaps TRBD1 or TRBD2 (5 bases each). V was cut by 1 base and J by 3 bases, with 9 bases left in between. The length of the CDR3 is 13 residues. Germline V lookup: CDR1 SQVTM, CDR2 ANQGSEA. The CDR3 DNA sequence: TGCAGCGTTGAAGCAGGGAGTAAAGAGACCCAGTACTTC. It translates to CSVEAGSKETQYF.

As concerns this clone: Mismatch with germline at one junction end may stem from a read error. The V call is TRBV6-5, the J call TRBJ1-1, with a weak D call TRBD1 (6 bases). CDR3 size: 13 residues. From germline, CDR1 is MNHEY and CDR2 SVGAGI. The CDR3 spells CASNYRVNTEAFF. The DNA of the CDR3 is TGTGCCAGCAATTACAGGGTAAACACTGAAGCTTTCTTT.

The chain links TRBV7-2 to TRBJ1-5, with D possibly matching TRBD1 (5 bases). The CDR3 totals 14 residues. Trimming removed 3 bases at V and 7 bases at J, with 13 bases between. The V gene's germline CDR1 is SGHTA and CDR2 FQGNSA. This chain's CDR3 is CASSFSGFEQPQHF. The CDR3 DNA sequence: TGTGCCAGCAGCTTTTCAGGGTTTGAGCAGCCCCAGCATTTT.

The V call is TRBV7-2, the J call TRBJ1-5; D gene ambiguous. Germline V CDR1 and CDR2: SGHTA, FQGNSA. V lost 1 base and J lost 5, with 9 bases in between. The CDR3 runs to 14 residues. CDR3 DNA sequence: TGTGCCAGCAGCTTAGTGACCGGTTATCAGCCCCAGCATTTT. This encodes CASSLVTGYQPQHF. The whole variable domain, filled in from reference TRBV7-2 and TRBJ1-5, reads GAGVSQSPSNKVTEKGKDVELRCDPISGHTALYWYRQSLGQGLEFLIYFQGNSAPDKSGLPSDRFSAERTGGSVSTLTIQRTQQEDSAVYLCASSLVTGYQPQHFGDGTRLSIL.

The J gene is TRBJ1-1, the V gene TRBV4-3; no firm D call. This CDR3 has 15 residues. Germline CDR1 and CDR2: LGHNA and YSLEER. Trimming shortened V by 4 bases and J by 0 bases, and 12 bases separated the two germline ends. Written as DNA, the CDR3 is TGCGCCAGCAGCCCTGGCCGACGCATGAACACTGAAGCTTTCTTT. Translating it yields CASSPGRRMNTEAFF.

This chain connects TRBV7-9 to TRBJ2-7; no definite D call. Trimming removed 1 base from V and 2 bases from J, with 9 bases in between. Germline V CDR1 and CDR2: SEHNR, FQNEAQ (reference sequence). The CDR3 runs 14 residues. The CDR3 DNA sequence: TGTGCCAGCAGCTTAGTAGGCAGACCCTACGAGCAGTACTTC. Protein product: CASSLVGRPYEQYF.

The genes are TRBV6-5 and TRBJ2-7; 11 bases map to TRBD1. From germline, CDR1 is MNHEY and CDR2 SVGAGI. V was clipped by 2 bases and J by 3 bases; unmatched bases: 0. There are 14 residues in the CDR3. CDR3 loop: CASSYGTGGYEQYF. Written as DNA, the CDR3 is TGTGCCAGCAGTTACGGGACAGGGGGCTACGAGCAGTACTTC.

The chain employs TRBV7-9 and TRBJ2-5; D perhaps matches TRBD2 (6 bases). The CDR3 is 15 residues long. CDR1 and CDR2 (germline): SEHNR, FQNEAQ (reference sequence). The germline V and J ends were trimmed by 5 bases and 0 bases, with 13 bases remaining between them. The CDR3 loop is CASSPGGGYQETQYF. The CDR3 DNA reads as TGTGCCAGCAGCCCTGGTGGGGGGTACCAAGAGACCCAGTACTTC.

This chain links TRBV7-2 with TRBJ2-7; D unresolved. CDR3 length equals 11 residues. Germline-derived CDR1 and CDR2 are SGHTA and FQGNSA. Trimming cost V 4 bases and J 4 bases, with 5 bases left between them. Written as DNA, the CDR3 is TGTGCCAGCAGCTATACGTACGAGCAGTACTTC. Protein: CASSYTYEQYF. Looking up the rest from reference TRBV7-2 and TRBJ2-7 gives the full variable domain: GAGVSQSPSNKVTEKGKDVELRCDPISGHTALYWYRQSLGQGLEFLIYFQGNSAPDKSGLPSDRFSAERTGGSVSTLTIQRTQQEDSAVYLCASSYTYEQYFGPGTRLTVT.

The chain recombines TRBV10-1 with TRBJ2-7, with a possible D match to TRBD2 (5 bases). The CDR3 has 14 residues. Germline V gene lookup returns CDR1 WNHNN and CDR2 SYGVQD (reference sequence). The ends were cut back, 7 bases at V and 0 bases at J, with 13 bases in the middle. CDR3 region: CASNSEVLSYEQYF. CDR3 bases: TGCGCCAGCAATTCGGAGGTTCTCTCCTACGAGCAGTACTTC.

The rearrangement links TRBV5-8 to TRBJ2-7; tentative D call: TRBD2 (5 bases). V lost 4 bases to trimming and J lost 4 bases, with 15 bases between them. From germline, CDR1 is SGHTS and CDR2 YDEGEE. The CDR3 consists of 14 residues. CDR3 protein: CASSGRTDPYEQYF. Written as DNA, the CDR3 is TGTGCCAGCAGCGGACGGACTGATCCATACGAGCAGTACTTC.

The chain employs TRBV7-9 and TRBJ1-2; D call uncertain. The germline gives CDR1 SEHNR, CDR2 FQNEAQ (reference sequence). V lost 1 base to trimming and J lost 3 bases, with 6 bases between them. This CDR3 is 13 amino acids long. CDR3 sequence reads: CASSLETDYGYTF. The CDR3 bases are TGTGCCAGCAGCTTAGAAACAGACTATGGCTACACCTTC. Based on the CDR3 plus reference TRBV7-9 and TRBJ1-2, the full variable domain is DTGVSQNPRHKITKRGQNVTFRCDPISEHNRLYWYRQTLGQGPEFLTYFQNEAQLEKSRLLSDRFSAERPKGSFSTLEIQRTEQGDSAMYLCASSLETDYGYTFGSGTRLTVV.

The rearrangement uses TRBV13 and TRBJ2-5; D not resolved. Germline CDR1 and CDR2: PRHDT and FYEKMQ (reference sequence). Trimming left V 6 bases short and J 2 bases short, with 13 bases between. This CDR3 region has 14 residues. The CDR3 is CASSLSGGQETQYF. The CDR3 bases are TGTGCCAGCAGTCTTTCTGGTGGACAAGAGACCCAGTACTTC.

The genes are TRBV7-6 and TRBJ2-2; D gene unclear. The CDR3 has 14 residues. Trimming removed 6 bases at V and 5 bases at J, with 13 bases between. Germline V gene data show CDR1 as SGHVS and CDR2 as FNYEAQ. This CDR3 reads CASSLGWGTGELFF. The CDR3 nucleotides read TGTGCCAGCAGTTTGGGCTGGGGAACCGGGGAGCTGTTTTTT.